Below are 13 T cell receptor beta chains sequenced from a single sample in a study of CXCR3-negative and CXCR3-positive naive CD8 T cells. General study points: TRB CDR3s were more hydrophobic in CXCR3-positive than in CXCR3-negative naive cells.

These receptors have no known antigen. The authors prepared UMI-labeled TRB cDNA libraries by 5' RACE. TCRdb reprocessed the 5' RACE reads and stores each CDR3 protein as one record, lacking DNA. The sample totals 140,000 to 150,000 distinct CDR3 sequences. The sequenced sample consisted of naive CXCR3+ CD8+ T cells from blood. Subset given: CD45RO-CCR7+CD27+CD95- naive CD8+ T cells expressing CXCR3 (TNR3+). These receptors came from a human donor in good health. Some clones in this sample may be carry-over from other donors' samples.

V usage is TRBV20-1 and J usage is TRBJ2-1. From germline, CDR1 is DFQATT and CDR2 SNEGSKA (reference sequence). The CDR3 consists of 11 residues. The CDR3 protein is CSARDYNEQFF.

The chain combines TRBV25-1 with TRBJ2-5. Germline V lookup: CDR1 MGHDK, CDR2 SYGVNS. There are 15 residues in the CDR3. This CDR3 reads CASSEYGDGQETQYF.

The chain uses TRBV20-1 and TRBJ2-3. Germline loops: CDR1 DFQATT, CDR2 SNEGSKA (reference sequence). This CDR3 has 13 amino acids. CDR3 amino acids: CSARTHNTDTQYF.

The chain carries TRBV11-3 and TRBJ2-1. Germline CDR1 is SGHNT and CDR2 is YENEEA. CDR3 size: 13 residues. The CDR3 spells CASSQMGFDEQFF.

The V call is TRBV6-2 or TRBV6-3, the J call TRBJ1-5; TCRdb names TRBD1, which stays unverified in the absence of DNA. The CDR3 is made up of 18 amino acids. The germline V gene has CDR1 MNHEY and CDR2 SVGEGT. The CDR3 spells CASTLAGTATNSNQPQHF.

This CDR3 reads CAWDVGQKTEAFF. This rearrangement joins TRBV30 to TRBJ1-1; TCRdb returns TRBD1, unconfirmable since there is no DNA. This CDR3 is built from 13 residues. The germline V gene encodes CDR1 GTSNPN and CDR2 SVGIG (reference sequence).

The chain uses TRBV29-1 and TRBJ1-2. Germline loops: CDR1 SQVTM, CDR2 ANQGSEA. The CDR3 length is 12 residues. CDR3: CSVEEWGSGYTF. The complete variable domain, with remaining parts taken from reference TRBV29-1 and TRBJ1-2, reads SAVISQKPSRDICQRGTSLTIQCQVDSQVTMMFWYRQQPGQSLTLIATANQGSEATYESGFVIDKFPISRPNLTFSTLTVSNMSPEDSSIYLCSVEEWGSGYTFGSGTRLTVV.

The V call is TRBV27, the J call TRBJ1-2; TCRdb's D gene call, TRBD1, goes unchecked for lack of DNA. Germline CDR1 reads MNHEY; CDR2 reads SMNVEV (reference sequence). The CDR3 length is 13 residues. The CDR3: CASSPGGGIGYTF.

J is TRBJ1-1 and V is TRBV29-1; TCRdb selects TRBD1, and the lack of DNA leaves this call unchecked. The CDR3 spans 16 residues. The germline V gene has CDR1 SQVTM and CDR2 ANQGSEA. CDR3 residues: CSVEDPSPRASTEAFF.

This chain links TRBV19 with TRBJ2-6; TCRdb's D call, TRBD1, is unchecked because there is no DNA. The CDR3 contains 14 residues. Germline V CDR1 and CDR2: LNHDA, SQIVND (reference sequence). CDR3 region: CASNPRDGANVLTF.

V and J are TRBV21-1 and TRBJ2-1; no DNA is available, so the TRBD1 call from TCRdb remains unchecked. TRBV21-1 is a pseudogene locus. This CDR3 has 16 amino acids. The CDR3 loop is CASSKAVGGRGNEQFF.

The chain's CDR3 is CSVVRPEAGYTF. The chain joins TRBV29-1 to TRBJ1-2. The V gene's germline CDR1 is SQVTM and CDR2 ANQGSEA. The CDR3 has 12 residues.

This rearrangement joins TRBV7-9 to TRBJ2-1. The CDR3 sequence is 14 residues long. Germline lookup yields CDR1 SEHNR and CDR2 FQNEAQ (reference sequence). The CDR3 loop reads CASSLDYANNEQFF.